A single sample is the source of the 24 T cell receptor beta chains below, sequenced in a study of CXCR3-negative and CXCR3-positive naive CD8 T cells. Regarding the study as a whole: A higher hydrophobicity marked the TRB CDR3s of CXCR3-positive naive cells versus CXCR3-negative naive cells.

Their antigens are not known. TRB cDNA was prepared as libraries by UMI-labeled 5' RACE. Using the 5' RACE reads, TCRdb records one entry per CDR3 protein without DNA. The data include 55,000 to 75,000 distinct CDR3 sequences; the top ten clones carry approximately 0.74%. The sequencing input was naive CXCR3+ CD8+ T cells from blood. Subset of the sample: CD45RO-CCR7+CD27+CD95- naive CD8+ T cells expressing CXCR3 (TNR3+). These receptors all come from a human donor in good health. Some clones in this sample may be carry-over from other donors' samples.

CDR3: CASSTRFLGEQYF. V gene TRBV6-2 or TRBV6-3 combines with J gene TRBJ2-7. CDR1 is MNHEY and CDR2 is SVGEGT in the germline V gene. There are 13 residues in the CDR3.

The chain combines TRBV20-1 with TRBJ2-7. In germline, CDR1 is DFQATT, CDR2 SNEGSKA (reference sequence). The CDR3 covers 11 residues. The CDR3 here is CSAQISYEQYF.

J is TRBJ1-6 and V is TRBV7-3. The CDR3 totals 15 residues. The germline V gene has CDR1 SGHTA and CDR2 FQGTGA. CDR3 residues: CASSSADGPSSPLHF.

The chain has TRBV9 and TRBJ2-3; without DNA, the TCRdb call of TRBD1 cannot be checked. CDR1 and CDR2 (germline): SGDLS, YYNGEE. The CDR3 consists of 15 residues. The CDR3 is CASSPFGGQADTQYF.

The chain is built from TRBV29-1 and TRBJ2-7; the TCRdb D gene call, TRBD2, has no DNA to confirm it. This CDR3 is 15 amino acids long. Germline CDR1 SQVTM, CDR2 ANQGSEA. The CDR3 sequence: CSVENISRETGEQYF.

The chain has TRBV9 and TRBJ1-3; TCRdb proposes TRBD1, but this gene call is untestable without DNA. Germline CDR1 SGDLS, CDR2 YYNGEE. CDR3 length equals 15 residues. The CDR3 protein is CASSEAGDSGNTIYF.

The rearrangement uses TRBV3-1 and TRBJ1-6; no DNA is available, so the TRBD1 call from TCRdb remains unchecked. The CDR3 is 15 amino acids. Germline V gives CDR1 LGHDT, CDR2 YNNKEL (reference sequence). The CDR3 sequence is CASSSLVVGDSPLHF.

This rearrangement joins TRBV7-3 to TRBJ2-3; TCRdb proposes TRBD1, but this gene call is untestable without DNA. Germline lookup yields CDR1 SGHTA and CDR2 FQGTGA. The CDR3 extends over 16 amino acids. CDR3 sequence reads: CASSLGSPDRTDTQYF.

J is TRBJ2-7 and V is TRBV14; the D call of TRBD1 rests on TCRdb alone, since no DNA is present to check it. Germline-derived CDR1 and CDR2 are SGHDN and FVKESK. The CDR3 extends over 14 amino acids. The CDR3 loop reads CASSYGTGSYEQYF.

This chain links TRBV29-1 with TRBJ2-7. The CDR3 runs 11 residues. Germline V gene sequence: CDR1 SQVTM, CDR2 ANQGSEA. CDR3 residues: CSDEGEGEQYF.

The chain uses TRBV7-6 and TRBJ1-1; no DNA is available, so the TRBD1 call from TCRdb remains unchecked. CDR1 and CDR2 from the germline V gene are SGHVS and FNYEAQ. The CDR3 covers 15 residues. The CDR3 is CASSAHTGAGTEAFF.

The chain is built from TRBV28 and TRBJ2-5; TCRdb's D gene call, TRBD1, goes unchecked for lack of DNA. Germline V lookup: CDR1 MDHEN, CDR2 SYDVKM. The CDR3 has 15 residues. CDR3 loop: CASSLIETGAETQCF.

The chain employs TRBV25-1 and TRBJ2-7; TCRdb lists TRBD1, though no DNA is available to test this call. Germline CDR1 and CDR2: MGHDK and SYGVNS. The CDR3 extends over 14 amino acids. The CDR3 loop is CASNRGMQGYEQYF.

The chain recombines TRBV7-6 with TRBJ1-2; the TCRdb D gene call, TRBD1, has no DNA to confirm it. Germline assignment: CDR1 SGHVS and CDR2 FNYEAQ. This CDR3 contains 15 residues. The chain's CDR3 is CASSFRQGNSYGYTF. Complete variable domain (other parts from reference TRBV7-6 and TRBJ1-2): GAGVSQSPRYKVTKRGQDVALRCDPISGHVSLYWYRQALGQGPEFLTYFNYEAQQDKSGLPNDRFSAERPEGSISTLTIQRTEQRDSAMYRCASSFRQGNSYGYTFGSGTRLTVV.

The chain joins TRBV20-1 to TRBJ1-2. CDR1 and CDR2 from the germline V gene are DFQATT and SNEGSKA (reference sequence). The CDR3 runs 13 residues. CDR3: CSAPLDFGYGYTF.

The gene calls are TRBV28 and TRBJ2-1; TCRdb indicates TRBD2, and absent DNA this call remains unverified. The CDR3 has 16 residues. Per germline, CDR1 MDHEN and CDR2 SYDVKM. The CDR3 spells CASSPTLAGGPNEQFF.

This chain connects TRBV20-1 to TRBJ2-4; as DNA is missing, the TRBD1 call by TCRdb cannot be tested. The germline CDR1 and CDR2 sequences are DFQATT and SNEGSKA (reference sequence). The CDR3 runs 18 residues. This CDR3 is CSATAPERGPLAKNIQYF.

The chain has TRBV4-1 and TRBJ2-7. Germline lookup yields CDR1 MGHRA and CDR2 YSYEKL. This CDR3 is built from 15 residues. CDR3: CASSQLPAGRYEQYF.

The chain couples TRBV4-3 to TRBJ2-7; lacking DNA, the TRBD1 call made by TCRdb goes unchecked. CDR1 is LGHNA, CDR2 YSLEER, per germline. The CDR3 is 14 residues long. CDR3 in amino acids: CASSQRTQNYEQYF.

CDR3 loop: CSRLDSYNEQFF. J is TRBJ2-1 and V is TRBV29-1; TCRdb's assignment of TRBD1 cannot be checked, as there is no DNA. CDR3 length: 12 residues. The germline CDR1 and CDR2 sequences are SQVTM and ANQGSEA.

The chain is built from TRBV28 and TRBJ1-3; TCRdb designates TRBD1, a call that cannot be tested without DNA. The germline gives CDR1 MDHEN, CDR2 SYDVKM. The CDR3 spans 15 residues. CDR3 residues: CASSLQGVSGNTIYF. The complete variable domain, with remaining parts taken from reference TRBV28 and TRBJ1-3, reads DVKVTQSSRYLVKRTGEKVFLECVQDMDHENMFWYRQDPGLGLRLIYFSYDVKMKEKGDIPEGYSVSREKKERFSLILESASTNQTSMYLCASSLQGVSGNTIYFGEGSWLTVV.

The chain is built from TRBV25-1 and TRBJ1-1. Germline CDR1 is MGHDK and CDR2 is SYGVNS. The CDR3 is made up of 13 amino acids. The CDR3 here is CASSAGLNTEAFF.

V gene TRBV27 combines with J gene TRBJ1-2; TCRdb names TRBD1, which stays unverified in the absence of DNA. The CDR3 spans 13 residues. In germline, CDR1 is MNHEY, CDR2 SMNVEV (reference sequence). CDR3 residues: CASSFGQNYGYTF.

V is TRBV29-1 and J is TRBJ2-5; TCRdb's assignment of TRBD2 cannot be checked, as there is no DNA. The CDR3 runs to 19 residues. Germline CDR1 SQVTM, CDR2 ANQGSEA. CDR3 in amino acids: CSVEDREVRAGGAVETQYF. The full variable domain, its missing parts supplied by reference TRBV29-1 and TRBJ2-5, is SAVISQKPSRDICQRGTSLTIQCQVDSQVTMMFWYRQQPGQSLTLIATANQGSEATYESGFVIDKFPISRPNLTFSTLTVSNMSPEDSSIYLCSVEDREVRAGGAVETQYFGPGTRLLVL.